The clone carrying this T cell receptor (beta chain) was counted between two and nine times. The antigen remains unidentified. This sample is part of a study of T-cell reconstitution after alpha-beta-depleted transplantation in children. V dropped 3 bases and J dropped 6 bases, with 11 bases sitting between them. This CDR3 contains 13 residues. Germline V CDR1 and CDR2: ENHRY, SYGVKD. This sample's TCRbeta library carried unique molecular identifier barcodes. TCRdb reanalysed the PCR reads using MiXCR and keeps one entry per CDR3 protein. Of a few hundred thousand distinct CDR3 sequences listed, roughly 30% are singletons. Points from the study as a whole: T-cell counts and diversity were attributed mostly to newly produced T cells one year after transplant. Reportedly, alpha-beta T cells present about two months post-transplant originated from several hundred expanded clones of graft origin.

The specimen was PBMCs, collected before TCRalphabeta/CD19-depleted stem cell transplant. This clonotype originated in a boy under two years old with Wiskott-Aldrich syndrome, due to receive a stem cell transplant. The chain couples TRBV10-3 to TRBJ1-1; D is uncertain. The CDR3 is CAISDEGLAEAFF. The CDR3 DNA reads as TGTGCCATCAGTGACGAGGGTTTGGCTGAAGCTTTCTTT.